This T cell receptor (beta chain) was found in a study of T cells in Graves' hyperthyroidism and ophthalmopathy. Study-wide results and caveats: Ophthalmopathy was identified by the model a median around 6.3 months ahead of onset. Among clonotypes expanded in thyroid above 0.001, most were also found in blood.

The CDR3 covers 12 residues. The germline V gene encodes CDR1 MNHNS and CDR2 SASEGT. V was cut by 3 bases and J by 4 bases, with 6 bases left in between. Patients having uncontrolled infection, another autoimmune disease, pregnancy or lactation were not included. The diagnostic basis comprised clinical symptoms, serum thyroxine and TRAb, thyroid ultrasound and orbital computed tomography. Using RNA transcripts as the source, TCR beta CDR3 regions were amplified. A set of HTBI primers served as the primers for a first-round RT-PCR of the TCR CDR3. One entry per CDR3 protein results from TCRdb running MiXCR on the multiplex PCR reads. The repertoire consists of around 340,000 distinct CDR3 sequences, with about a sixth occurring once and the leading ten covering roughly 15%. As concerns this clonotype: No antigen is known for it.

The chain employs TRBV6-1 and TRBJ1-2; D uncertain. The TCR sequence derives from a middle-aged woman with Graves' ophthalmopathy. Sequenced input: blood. The CDR3 loop is CASSDWVYGYTF. The CDR3 nucleotides are TGTGCCAGCAGTGATTGGGTCTATGGCTACACCTTC.